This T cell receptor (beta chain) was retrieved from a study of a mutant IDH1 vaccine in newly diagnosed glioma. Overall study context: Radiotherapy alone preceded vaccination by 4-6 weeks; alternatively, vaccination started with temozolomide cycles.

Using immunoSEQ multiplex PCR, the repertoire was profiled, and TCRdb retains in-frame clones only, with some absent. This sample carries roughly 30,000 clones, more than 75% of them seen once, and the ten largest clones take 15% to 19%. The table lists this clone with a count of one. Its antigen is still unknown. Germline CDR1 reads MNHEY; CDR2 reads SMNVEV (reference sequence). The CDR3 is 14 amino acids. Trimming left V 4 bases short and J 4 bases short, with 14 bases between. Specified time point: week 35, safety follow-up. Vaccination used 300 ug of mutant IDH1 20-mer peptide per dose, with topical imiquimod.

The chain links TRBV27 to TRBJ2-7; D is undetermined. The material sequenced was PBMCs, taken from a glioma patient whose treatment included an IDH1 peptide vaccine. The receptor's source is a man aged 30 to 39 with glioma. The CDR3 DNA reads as TGTGCCAGCAGTTCCATGCTACGGATTTACGAGCAGTACTTC. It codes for CASSSMLRIYEQYF.